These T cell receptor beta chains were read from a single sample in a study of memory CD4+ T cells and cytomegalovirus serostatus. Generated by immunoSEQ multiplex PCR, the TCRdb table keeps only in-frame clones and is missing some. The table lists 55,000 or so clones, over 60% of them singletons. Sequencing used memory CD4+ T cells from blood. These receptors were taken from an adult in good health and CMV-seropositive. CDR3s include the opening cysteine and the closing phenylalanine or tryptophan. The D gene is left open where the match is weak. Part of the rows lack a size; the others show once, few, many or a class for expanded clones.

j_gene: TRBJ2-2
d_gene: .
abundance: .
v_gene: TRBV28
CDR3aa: CASSLLGLEPGELFF
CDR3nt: TGTGCCAGCAGTTTATTGGGATTGGAACCCGGGGAGCTGTTTTTT

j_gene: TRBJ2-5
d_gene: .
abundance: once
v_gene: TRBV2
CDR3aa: CASSENEGTQYF
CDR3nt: TGTGCCAGCAGTGAAAACGAGGGGACCCAGTACTTC

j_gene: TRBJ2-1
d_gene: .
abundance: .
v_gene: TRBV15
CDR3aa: CATSRGTVNEQFF
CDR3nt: TGTGCCACCAGCAGAGGGACGGTTAACGAGCAGTTCTTC

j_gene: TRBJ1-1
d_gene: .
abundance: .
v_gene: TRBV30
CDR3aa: CAWSVGISNTEAFF
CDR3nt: TGTGCCTGGAGTGTTGGGATCTCGAACACTGAAGCTTTCTTT

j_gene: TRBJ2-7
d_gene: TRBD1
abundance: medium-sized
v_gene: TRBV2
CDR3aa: CASTIPGQRPYEQYF
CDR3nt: TGTGCCAGCACGATTCCGGGACAGAGACCCTACGAGCAGTACTTC

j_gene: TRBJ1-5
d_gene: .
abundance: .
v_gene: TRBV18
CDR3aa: CASSTLGSNQPQHF
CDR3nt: TGTGCCAGCTCAACTTTAGGGTCTAATCAGCCCCAGCATTTT

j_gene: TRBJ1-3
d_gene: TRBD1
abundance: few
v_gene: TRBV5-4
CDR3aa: CASSPGGNSGNTIYF
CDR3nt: TGTGCCAGCAGCCCAGGGGGCAATTCTGGAAACACCATATATTTT

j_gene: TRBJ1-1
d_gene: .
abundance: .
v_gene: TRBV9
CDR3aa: CASSAGRLGASEAFF
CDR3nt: TGTGCCAGCAGCGCGGGCCGACTGGGGGCCTCTGAAGCTTTCTTT

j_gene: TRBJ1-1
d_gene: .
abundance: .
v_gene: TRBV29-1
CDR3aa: CSVEIPQRNTEAFF
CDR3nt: TGCAGCGTTGAGATCCCACAGAGGAACACTGAAGCTTTCTTT

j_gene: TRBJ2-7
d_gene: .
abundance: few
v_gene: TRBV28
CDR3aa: CASSPHLEQYF
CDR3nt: TGTGCCAGCAGTCCCCATCTAGAGCAGTACTTC

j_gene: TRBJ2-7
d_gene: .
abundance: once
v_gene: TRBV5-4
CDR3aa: CASSSIGGTFGYEQYF
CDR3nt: TGTGCCAGCAGCTCGATCGGCGGGACTTTCGGCTACGAGCAGTACTTC

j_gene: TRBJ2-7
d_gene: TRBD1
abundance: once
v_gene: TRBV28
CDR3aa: CASRTRQGAYEQYF
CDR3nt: TGTGCCAGCAGAACCCGACAGGGGGCCTACGAGCAGTACTTC

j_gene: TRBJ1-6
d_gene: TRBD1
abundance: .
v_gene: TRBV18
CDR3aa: CASSPDRASPLHF
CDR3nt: TGTGCCAGCTCGCCCGACAGGGCTTCACCCCTCCACTTT

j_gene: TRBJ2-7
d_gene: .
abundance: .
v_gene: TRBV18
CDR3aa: CASSPRQGSSYEQYF
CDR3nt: TGTGCCAGCTCACCACGTCAGGGGAGCTCCTACGAGCAGTACTTC

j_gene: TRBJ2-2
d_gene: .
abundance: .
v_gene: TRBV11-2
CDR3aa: CASSSGMNTGELFF
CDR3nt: TGTGCCAGCAGCTCAGGGATGAACACCGGGGAGCTGTTTTTT

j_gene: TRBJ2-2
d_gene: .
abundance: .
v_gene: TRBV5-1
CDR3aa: CASSWGAGMVGELFF
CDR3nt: TGCGCCAGCAGCTGGGGTGCAGGGATGGTCGGGGAGCTGTTTTTT

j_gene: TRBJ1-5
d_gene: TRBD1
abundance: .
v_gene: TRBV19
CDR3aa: CASTTGDRGGSNQPQHF
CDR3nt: TGTGCCAGTACCACAGGGGACAGGGGAGGTAGCAATCAGCCCCAGCATTTT

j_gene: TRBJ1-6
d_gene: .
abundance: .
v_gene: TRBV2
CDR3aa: CASGEMRINSPLHF
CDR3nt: TGTGCCAGCGGCGAGATGCGTATTAATTCACCCCTCCACTTT

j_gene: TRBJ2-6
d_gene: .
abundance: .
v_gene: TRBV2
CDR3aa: CASRGVSGANVLTF
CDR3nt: TGTGCCAGCAGGGGGGTCTCTGGGGCCAACGTCCTGACTTTC

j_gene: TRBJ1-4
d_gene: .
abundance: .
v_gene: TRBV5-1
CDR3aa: CASSWGRSSWEKLFF
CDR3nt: TGCGCCAGCAGCTGGGGACGAAGCAGTTGGGAAAAACTGTTTTTT